This TCR beta chain was sequenced during a study of technical replicates of blood from a few donors. From germline, CDR1 is SGHNT and CDR2 YYREEE (reference sequence). V lost 4 bases and J lost 3; bases outside the gene matches: 6. This CDR3 spans 15 amino acids. The repertoire was sequenced with immunoSEQ multiplex PCR; TCRdb's copy has only in-frame clones and lacks some. The table has 60,000 to 75,000 clones, approximately 87% seen once. The chain has TRBV5-4 and TRBJ2-7; TRBD1 matches at 11 bases. Material: PBMCs. This TCR was recovered from a human donor in good health. Some clones in this sample may be carry-over from other donors' samples. The CDR3 region is CASSGGTGGGYEQYF. CDR3 DNA: TGTGCCAGCAGCGGCGGGACAGGGGGGGGCTACGAGCAGTACTTC. Filled out from reference TRBV5-4 and TRBJ2-7, the complete variable domain reads ETGVTQSPTHLIKTRGQQVTLRCSSQSGHNTVSWYQQALGQGPQFIFQYYREEENGRGNFPPRFSGLQFPNYSSELNVNALELDDSALYLCASSGGTGGGYEQYFGPGTRLTVT.